The sequence of this TCR beta chain was determined in a study of post-analysis software for immune sequencing data. General observations from the study: Co-batched samples clustered tightly together by F measure. A significant reduction in normalized Chao1 diversity was observed in multiple sclerosis patients versus controls. Five TRBV segments appeared more often in patients than in controls, and TRBV5-6, TRBV5-1 and TRBV20-1 were among these.

The TCR beta cDNA libraries contained unique molecular identifiers. In TCRdb, the PCR reads were re-called with MiXCR into one record per CDR3 protein. The sample lists around 710,000 distinct CDR3 sequences, more than 45% occurring once. Looked up from germline, CDR1 is SQVTM and CDR2 is ANQGSEA. Trimming cost V 1 base and J 5 bases; bases outside gene matches: 3. CDR3 size: 13 residues. This clonotype was found many times. Its target is not known. V and J are TRBV29-1 and TRBJ2-3; 7 positions match TRBD2. The origin of this receptor is a girl under 18 with multiple sclerosis. The sequenced material came from blood. The CDR3 here is CSVEVGRGDTQYF. CDR3 DNA: TGCAGCGTTGAAGTGGGGAGGGGAGATACGCAGTATTTT.